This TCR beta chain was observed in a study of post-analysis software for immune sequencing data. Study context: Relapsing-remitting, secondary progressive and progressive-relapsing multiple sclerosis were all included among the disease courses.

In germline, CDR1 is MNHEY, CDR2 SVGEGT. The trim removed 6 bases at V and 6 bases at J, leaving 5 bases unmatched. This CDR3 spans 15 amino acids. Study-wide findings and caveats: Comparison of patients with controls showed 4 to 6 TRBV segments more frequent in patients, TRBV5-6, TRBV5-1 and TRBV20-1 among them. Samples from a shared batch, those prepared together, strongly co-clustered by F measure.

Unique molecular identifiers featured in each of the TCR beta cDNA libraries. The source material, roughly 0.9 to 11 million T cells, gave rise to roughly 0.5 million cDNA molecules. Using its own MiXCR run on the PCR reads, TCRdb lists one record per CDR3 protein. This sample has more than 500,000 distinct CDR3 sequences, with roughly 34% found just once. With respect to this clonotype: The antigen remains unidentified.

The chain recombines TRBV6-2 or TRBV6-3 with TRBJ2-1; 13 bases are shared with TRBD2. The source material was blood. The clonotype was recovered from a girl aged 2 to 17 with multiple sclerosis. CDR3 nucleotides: TGTGCCAGCAGCCCACTAGCGGGGGGGAGCAATGAGCAGTTCTTC. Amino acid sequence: CASSPLAGGSNEQFF.